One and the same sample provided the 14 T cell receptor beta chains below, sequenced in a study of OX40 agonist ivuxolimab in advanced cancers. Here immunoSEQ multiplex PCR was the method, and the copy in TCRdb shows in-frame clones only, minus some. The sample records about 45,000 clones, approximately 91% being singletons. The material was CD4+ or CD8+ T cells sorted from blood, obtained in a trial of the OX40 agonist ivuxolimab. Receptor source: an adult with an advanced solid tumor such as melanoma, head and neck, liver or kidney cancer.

The CDR3 region is CASRDRGEETQYF. DNA for the CDR3: TGTGCCAGCCGCGACAGGGGGGAAGAGACCCAGTACTTC. The V gene is TRBV19, the J gene TRBJ2-5, with 9 bases matching TRBD1. Germline lookup yields CDR1 LNHDA and CDR2 SQIVND (reference sequence). The CDR3 is 13 residues long. After removal of 9 bases from V and 3 bases from J, the junction contained 5 bases not matched to a gene.

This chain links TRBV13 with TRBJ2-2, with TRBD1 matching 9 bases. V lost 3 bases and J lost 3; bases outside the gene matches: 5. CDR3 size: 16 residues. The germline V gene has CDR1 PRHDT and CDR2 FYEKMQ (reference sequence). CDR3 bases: TGTGCCAGCAGCTTTTCAGGACAGGGGTACACCGGGGAGCTGTTTTTT. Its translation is CASSFSGQGYTGELFF.

DNA of the CDR3: TGTGCCAGCAGCTTGGAGACAGTGGCAACTAATGAAAAACTGTTTTTT. This codes for CASSLETVATNEKLFF. The chain couples TRBV5-5 to TRBJ1-4, with D perhaps TRBD1 (5 bases). Looked up from germline, CDR1 is SGHKS and CDR2 is YYEKEE (reference sequence). Trimming left V 0 bases short and J 0 bases short, with 9 bases between. The CDR3 sequence is 16 residues long. Full variable domain (outside the CDR3, taken from reference TRBV5-5 and TRBJ1-4): DAGVTQSPTHLIKTRGQQVTLRCSPISGHKSVSWYQQVLGQGPQFIFQYYEKEERGRGNFPDRFSARQFPNYSSELNVNALLLGDSALYLCASSLETVATNEKLFFGSGTQLSVL.

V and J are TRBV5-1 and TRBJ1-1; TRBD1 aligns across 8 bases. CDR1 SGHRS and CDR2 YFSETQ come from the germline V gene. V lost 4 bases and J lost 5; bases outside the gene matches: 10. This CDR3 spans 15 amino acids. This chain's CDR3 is CASSAQQGARTEAFF. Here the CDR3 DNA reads TGCGCCAGCAGCGCCCAGCAGGGGGCGCGAACTGAAGCTTTCTTT. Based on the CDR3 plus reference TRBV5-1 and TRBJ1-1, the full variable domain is KAGVTQTPRYLIKTRGQQVTLSCSPISGHRSVSWYQQTPGQGLQFLFEYFSETQRNKGNFPGRFSGRQFSNSRSEMNVSTLELGDSALYLCASSAQQGARTEAFFGQGTRLTVV.

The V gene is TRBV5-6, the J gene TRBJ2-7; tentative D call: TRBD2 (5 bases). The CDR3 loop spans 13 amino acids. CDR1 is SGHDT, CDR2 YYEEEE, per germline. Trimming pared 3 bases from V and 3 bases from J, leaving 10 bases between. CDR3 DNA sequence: TGTGCCAGCAGCTCTGGACTGAGCTACGAGCAGTACTTC. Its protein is CASSSGLSYEQYF.

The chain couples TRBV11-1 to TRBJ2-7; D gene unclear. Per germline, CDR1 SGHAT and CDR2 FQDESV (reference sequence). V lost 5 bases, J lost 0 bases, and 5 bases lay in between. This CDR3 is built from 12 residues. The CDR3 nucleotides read TGTGCCAGCAGCACCGACTCCTACGAGCAGTACTTC. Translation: CASSTDSYEQYF.

The CDR3 loop reads CASSQSANEQFF. The CDR3 DNA sequence: TGTGCCAGCAGCCAGTCGGCCAATGAGCAGTTCTTC. The V gene is TRBV9, the J gene TRBJ2-1; no clear D gene. The CDR3 totals 12 residues. The V gene's germline CDR1 is SGDLS and CDR2 YYNGEE. Trimming cost V 4 bases and J 6 bases, with 8 bases left between them. Combining the CDR3 with reference TRBV9 and TRBJ2-1 gives the whole variable domain DSGVTQTPKHLITATGQRVTLRCSPRSGDLSVYWYQQSLDQGLQFLIQYYNGEERAKGNILERFSAQQFPDLHSELNLSSLELGDSALYFCASSQSANEQFFGPGTRLTVL.

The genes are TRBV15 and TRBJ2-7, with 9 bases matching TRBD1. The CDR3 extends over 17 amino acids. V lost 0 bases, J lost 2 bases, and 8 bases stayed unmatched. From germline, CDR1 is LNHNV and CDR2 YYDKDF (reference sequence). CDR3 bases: TGTGCCACCAGCAGAGATCGGGGGACAGGGAATCCCTACGAGCAGTACTTC. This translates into CATSRDRGTGNPYEQYF.

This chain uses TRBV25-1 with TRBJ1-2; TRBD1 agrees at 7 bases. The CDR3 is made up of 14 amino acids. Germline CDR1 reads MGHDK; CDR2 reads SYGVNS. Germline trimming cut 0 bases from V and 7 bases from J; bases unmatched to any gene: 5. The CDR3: CASSEYATGSGYTF. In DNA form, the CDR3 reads TGTGCCAGCAGTGAATACGCGACAGGGTCTGGCTACACCTTC.

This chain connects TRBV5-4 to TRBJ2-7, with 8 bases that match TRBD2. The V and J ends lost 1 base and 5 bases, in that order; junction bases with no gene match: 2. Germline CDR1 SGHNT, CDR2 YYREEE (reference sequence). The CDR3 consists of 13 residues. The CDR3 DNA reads TGTGCCAGCAGCTTGATGGGACTAGACGAGCAGTACTTC. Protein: CASSLMGLDEQYF.

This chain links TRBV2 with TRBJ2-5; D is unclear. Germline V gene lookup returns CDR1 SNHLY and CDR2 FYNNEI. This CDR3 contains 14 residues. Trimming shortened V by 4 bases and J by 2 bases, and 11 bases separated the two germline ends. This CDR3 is CASSGEVGQETQYF. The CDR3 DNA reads TGTGCCAGCAGTGGTGAAGTTGGACAAGAGACCCAGTACTTC.

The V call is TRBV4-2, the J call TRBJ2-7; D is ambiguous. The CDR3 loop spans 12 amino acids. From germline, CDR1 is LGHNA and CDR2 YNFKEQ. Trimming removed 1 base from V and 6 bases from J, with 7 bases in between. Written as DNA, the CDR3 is TGTGCCAGCAGCCAAGCGGTCGGCGAGCAGTACTTC. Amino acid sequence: CASSQAVGEQYF.

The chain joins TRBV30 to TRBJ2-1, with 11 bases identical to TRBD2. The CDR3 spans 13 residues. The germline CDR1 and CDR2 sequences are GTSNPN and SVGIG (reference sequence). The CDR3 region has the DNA TGTGCTTTCATAGCGGGGGGGCACAATGAGCAGTTCTTC. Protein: CAFIAGGHNEQFF.

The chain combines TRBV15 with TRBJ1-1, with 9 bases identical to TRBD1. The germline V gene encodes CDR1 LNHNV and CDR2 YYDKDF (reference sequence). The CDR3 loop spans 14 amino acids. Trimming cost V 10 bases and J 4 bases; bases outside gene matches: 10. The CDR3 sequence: CAIPQGASGTEAFF. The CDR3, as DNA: TGTGCCATCCCACAGGGGGCGTCGGGCACTGAAGCTTTCTTT.